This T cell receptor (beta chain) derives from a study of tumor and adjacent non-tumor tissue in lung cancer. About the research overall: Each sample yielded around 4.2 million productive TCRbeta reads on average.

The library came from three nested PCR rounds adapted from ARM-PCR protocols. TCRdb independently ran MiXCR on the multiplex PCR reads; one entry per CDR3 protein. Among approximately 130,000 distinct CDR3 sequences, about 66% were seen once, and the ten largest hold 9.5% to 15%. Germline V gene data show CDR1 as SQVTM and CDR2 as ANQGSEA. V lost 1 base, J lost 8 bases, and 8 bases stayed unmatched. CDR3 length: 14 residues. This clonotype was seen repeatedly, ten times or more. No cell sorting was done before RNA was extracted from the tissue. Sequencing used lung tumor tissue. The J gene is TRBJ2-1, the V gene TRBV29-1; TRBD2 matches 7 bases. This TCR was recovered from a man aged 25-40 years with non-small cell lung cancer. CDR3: CSVEAGRTIDEQFF. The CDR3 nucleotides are TGCAGCGTTGAAGCCGGGAGGACAATCGATGAGCAGTTCTTC.